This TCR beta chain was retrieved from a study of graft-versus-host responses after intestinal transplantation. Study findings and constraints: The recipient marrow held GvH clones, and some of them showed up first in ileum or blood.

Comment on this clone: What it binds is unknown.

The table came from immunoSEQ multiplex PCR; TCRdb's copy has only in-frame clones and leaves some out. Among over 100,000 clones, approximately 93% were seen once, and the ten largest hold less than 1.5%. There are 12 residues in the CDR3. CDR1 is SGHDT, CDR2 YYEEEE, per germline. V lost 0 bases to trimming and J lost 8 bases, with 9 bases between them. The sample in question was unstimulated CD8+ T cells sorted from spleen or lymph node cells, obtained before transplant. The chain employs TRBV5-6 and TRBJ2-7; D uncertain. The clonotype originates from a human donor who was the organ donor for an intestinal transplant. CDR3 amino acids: CASSLDRYKQYF. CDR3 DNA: TGTGCCAGCAGCTTGGACAGATACAAGCAGTACTTC.